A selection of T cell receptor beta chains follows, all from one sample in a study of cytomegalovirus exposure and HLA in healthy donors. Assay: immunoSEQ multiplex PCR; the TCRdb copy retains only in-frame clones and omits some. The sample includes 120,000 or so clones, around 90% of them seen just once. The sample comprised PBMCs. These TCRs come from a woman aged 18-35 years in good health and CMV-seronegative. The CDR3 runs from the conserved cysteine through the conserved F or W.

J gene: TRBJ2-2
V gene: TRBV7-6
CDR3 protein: CASSLALGELFF

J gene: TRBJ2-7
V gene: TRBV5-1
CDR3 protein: CASSLEGDHEQYF

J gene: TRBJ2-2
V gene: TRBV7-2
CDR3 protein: CASSLTNTGELFF

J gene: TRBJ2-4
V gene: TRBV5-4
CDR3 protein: CASSHMGLAGGQDIQYF

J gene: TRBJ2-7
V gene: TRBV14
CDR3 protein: CASSQVGPESSYEQYF

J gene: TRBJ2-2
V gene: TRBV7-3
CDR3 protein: CASRPTSSGELFF

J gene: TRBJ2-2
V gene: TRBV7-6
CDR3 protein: CASSLPGQGFAGELFF

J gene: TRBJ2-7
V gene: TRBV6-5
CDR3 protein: CASSPPGTGSYEQYF

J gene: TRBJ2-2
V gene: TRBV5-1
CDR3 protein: CASSSRQVGTGELFF

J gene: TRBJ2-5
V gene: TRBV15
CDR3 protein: CATSRAPREYGETQYF

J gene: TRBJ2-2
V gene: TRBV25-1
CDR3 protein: CASSESSETGELFF

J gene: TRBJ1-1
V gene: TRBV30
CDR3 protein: CAWEPGGAQNEAFF

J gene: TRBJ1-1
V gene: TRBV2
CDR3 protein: CASSGDRSEAFF

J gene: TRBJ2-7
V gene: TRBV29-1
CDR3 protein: CSVGSGQNYEQYF

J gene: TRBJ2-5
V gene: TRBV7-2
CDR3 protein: CASSLNAGVETQYF

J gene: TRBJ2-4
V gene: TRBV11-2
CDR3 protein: CASSLGRGSSAKNIQYF

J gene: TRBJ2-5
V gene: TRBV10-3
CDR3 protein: CAISPDRDQETQYF

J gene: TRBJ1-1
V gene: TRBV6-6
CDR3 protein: CASSTGQGRTQEAFF

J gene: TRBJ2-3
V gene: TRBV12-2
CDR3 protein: CASRFRNREKTDTQYF

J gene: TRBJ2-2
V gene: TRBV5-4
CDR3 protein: CASSPETNTGELFF

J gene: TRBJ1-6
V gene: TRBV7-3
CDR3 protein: CASSSNNSPLHF

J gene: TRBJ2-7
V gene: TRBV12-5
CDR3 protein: CASGLGGVGYEQYF